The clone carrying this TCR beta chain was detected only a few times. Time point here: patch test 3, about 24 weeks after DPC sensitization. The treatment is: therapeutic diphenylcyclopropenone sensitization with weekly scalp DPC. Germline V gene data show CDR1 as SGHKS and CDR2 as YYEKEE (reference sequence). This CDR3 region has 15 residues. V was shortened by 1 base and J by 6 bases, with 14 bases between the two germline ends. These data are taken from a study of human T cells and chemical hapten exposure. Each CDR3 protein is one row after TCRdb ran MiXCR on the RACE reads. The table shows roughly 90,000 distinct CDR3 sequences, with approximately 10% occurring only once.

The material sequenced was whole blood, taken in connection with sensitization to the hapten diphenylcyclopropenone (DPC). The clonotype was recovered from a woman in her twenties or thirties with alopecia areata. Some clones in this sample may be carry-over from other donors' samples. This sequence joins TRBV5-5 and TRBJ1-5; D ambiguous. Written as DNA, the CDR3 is TGTGCCAGCAGCTTGATGGTCTCCAGTCCTCAGCCCCAGCATTTT. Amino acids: CASSLMVSSPQPQHF.